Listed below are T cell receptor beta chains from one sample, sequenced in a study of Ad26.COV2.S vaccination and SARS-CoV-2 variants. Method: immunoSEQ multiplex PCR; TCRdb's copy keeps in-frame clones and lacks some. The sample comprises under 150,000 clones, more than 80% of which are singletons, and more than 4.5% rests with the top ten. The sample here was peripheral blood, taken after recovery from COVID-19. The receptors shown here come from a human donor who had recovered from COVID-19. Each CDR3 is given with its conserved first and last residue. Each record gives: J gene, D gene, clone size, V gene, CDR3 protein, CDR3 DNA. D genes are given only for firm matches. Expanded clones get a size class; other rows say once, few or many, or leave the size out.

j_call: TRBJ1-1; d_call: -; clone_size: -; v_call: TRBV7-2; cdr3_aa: CASRSNAVYLSEAFF; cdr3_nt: TGTGCCAGCAGATCTAACGCGGTGTATCTTTCTGAAGCTTTCTTT
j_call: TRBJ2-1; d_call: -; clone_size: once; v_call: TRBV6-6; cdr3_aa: CASSYSTAGAEQFF; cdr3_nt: TGTGCCAGCAGTTACTCGACGGCAGGCGCCGAGCAGTTCTTC
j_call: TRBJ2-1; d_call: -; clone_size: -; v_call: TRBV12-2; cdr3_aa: CASLLKRGVELGFNEQFF; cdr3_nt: TGTGCAAGTCTCCTTAAGAGGGGCGTAGAGTTAGGATTCAATGAGCAGTTCTTC
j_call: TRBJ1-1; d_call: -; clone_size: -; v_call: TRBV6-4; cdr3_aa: CASSDSRERGSNTEAFF; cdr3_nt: TGTGCCAGCAGTGACTCGAGGGAAAGGGGGAGCAACACTGAAGCTTTCTTT
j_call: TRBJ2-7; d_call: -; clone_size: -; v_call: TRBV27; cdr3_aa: CASSSPRDTSYEQYF; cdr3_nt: TGTGCCAGCAGTTCCCCCCGGGACACTTCCTACGAGCAGTACTTC
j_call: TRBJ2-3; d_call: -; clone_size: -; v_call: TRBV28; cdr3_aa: CASSFPGTMDTQYF; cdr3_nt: TGTGCCAGCAGTTTTCCCGGTACCATGGATACGCAGTATTTT
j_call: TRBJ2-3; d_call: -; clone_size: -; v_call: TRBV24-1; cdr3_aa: CATSDLSLGADTQYF; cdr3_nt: TGTGCCACCAGTGATTTGAGTTTGGGCGCAGATACGCAGTATTTT
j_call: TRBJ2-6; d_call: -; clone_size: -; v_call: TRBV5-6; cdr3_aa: CASSLIRAGANVLTF; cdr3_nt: TGTGCCAGCAGCTTAATCAGGGCTGGGGCCAACGTCCTGACTTTC
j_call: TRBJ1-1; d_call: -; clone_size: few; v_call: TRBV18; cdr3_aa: CASSPLFTEAFF; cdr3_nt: TGTGCCAGCTCACCACTTTTCACTGAAGCTTTCTTT
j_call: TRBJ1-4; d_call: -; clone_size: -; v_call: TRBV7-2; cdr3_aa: CASSPVYTTNEKLFF; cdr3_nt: TGTGCCAGCAGCCCCGTTTATACTACTAATGAAAAACTGTTTTTT
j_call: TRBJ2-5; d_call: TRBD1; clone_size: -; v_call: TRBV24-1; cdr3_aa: CATSLASIGTGQETQYF; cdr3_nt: TGTGCCACCAGTCTCGCCAGCATTGGGACAGGGCAAGAGACCCAGTACTTC
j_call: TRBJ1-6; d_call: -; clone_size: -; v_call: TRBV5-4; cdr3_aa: CASSLGGQDNSPLHF; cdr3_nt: TGTGCCAGCAGCTTGGGCGGTCAGGATAATTCACCCCTCCACTTT
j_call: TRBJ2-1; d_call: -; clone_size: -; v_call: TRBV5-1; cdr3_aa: CASSLTVTYNEQFF; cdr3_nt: TGCGCCAGCAGCTTAACCGTAACCTACAATGAGCAGTTCTTC
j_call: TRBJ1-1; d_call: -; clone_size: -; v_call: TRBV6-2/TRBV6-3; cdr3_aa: CASSRTDNTEAFF; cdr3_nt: TGTGCCAGCAGCCGGACAGACAACACTGAAGCTTTCTTT
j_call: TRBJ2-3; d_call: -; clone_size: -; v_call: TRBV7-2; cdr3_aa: CASSLDGPTDTQYF; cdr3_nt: TGTGCCAGCAGCTTAGATGGTCCCACAGATACGCAGTATTTT
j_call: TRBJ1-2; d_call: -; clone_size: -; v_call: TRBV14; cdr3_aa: CASSQDRVKDNYGYTF; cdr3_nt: TGTGCCAGCAGCCAAGACCGCGTCAAAGATAACTATGGCTACACCTTC
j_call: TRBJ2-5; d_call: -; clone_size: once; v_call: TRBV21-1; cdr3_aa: CASSKNMKTQYF; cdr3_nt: TGTGCCAGCAGCAAAAATATGAAGACCCAGTACTTC
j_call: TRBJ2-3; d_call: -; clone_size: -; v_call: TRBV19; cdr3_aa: CASNNGATDTQYF; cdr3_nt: TGTGCCAGTAACAACGGGGCCACAGATACGCAGTATTTT
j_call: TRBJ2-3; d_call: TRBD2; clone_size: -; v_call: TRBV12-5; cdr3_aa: CASGLGRGGLTDTQYF; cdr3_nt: TGTGCTAGTGGTTTGGGGCGGGGGGGCCTCACAGATACGCAGTATTTT
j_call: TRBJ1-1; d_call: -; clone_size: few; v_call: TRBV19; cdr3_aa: CASGPQGNTEAFF; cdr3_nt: TGTGCCAGTGGACCACAGGGAAACACTGAAGCTTTCTTT
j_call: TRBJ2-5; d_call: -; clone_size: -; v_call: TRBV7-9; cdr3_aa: CASSLGAPRSGHEETQYF; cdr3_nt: TGTGCCAGCAGCTTAGGAGCCCCCCGATCCGGGCATGAAGAGACCCAGTACTTC
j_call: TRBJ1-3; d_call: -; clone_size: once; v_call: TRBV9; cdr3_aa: CASSVRRSGNTIYF; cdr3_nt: TGTGCCAGCAGCGTCCGCCGCTCTGGAAACACCATATATTTT
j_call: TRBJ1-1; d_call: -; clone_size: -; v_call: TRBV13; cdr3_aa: CASVSRRAGLGTEAFF; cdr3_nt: TGTGCCAGCGTCTCCAGAAGGGCAGGTCTGGGCACTGAAGCTTTCTTT
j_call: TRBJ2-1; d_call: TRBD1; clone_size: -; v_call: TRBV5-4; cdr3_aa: CASGRQGADNEQFF; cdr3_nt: TGTGCCAGCGGACGACAGGGGGCAGACAATGAGCAGTTCTTC
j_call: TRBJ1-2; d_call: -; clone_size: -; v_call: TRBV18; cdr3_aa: CASSPGVYRRYTF; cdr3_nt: TGTGCCAGCTCACCAGGGGTCTACCGTCGTTACACCTTC
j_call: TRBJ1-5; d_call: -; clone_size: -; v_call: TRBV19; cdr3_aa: CASSLHLGNQPQHF; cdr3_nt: TGTGCCAGTAGTCTCCACCTCGGCAATCAGCCCCAGCATTTT
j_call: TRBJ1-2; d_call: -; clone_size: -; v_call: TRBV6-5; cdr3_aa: CASSLGGTGYTF; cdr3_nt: TGTGCCAGCAGCCTAGGAGGGACTGGCTACACCTTC